This paragraph reports one T cell receptor beta chain. This clonotype was seen ten or more times. Its antigen is currently not known. Per-base quality was not reported, and no clone a single base away is much larger than it. The germline V gene provides CDR1 MGHRA and CDR2 YSYEKL. The V end loses 1 base and the J end loses 0 bases, and a stretch of 10 bases separates them. CDR3 length: 16 amino acids, cysteine to phenylalanine. The entry retains the CDR3 DNA only, 48 bases that are in frame from base 1. TCR cDNA was synthesized by 5'RACE template switching, through which a universal primer site and unique molecular identifiers were introduced. Priming of cDNA synthesis was performed from both the TCR alpha and TCR beta constant segments. Library amplification used two PCR steps, and the second PCR step added sample barcodes and sequencing adapters. Libraries were sequenced on Illumina HiSeq 2500 (2x100 bp) or NovaSeq (2x150 bp). The study's own analysis went as follows. Reads were demultiplexed and collapsed into UMI consensus sequences with MIGEC, and V(D)J alignment was performed with MiXCR. Vaccine-responding clonotypes were identified with edgeR using replicate PBMC samples, with FDR below 0.01 and a log2 fold change above 5 up to day 15 being required. Each bulk clonotype was labeled CD4 or CD8 based on which sequenced repertoire, CD4 or CD8, contained the clonotype at higher abundance. TCRdb trimmed the raw reads at Q25, called clones with MiXCR and kept productive beta chains. Rows are unified per CDR3 protein, each entry keeping the most common DNA and genes. In this record, the V and J calls reflect TCRdb's handling and not the investigators' own analysis. Present in this sample are more than 90,000 distinct CDR3 sequences, 6.5% to 9% of which were seen just once. The top ten hold 2.7% of the sample.

Taken with the paper, the label for treatment or condition translates to: live attenuated yellow fever vaccine strain. A standard Ficoll-Paque protocol was used to isolate PBMCs from peripheral blood. Dynabeads CD4 and CD8 positive selection kits were used to isolate the CD4 and CD8 T-cell fractions. TriZol was used to extract RNA from bulk PBMCs, from CD4 and CD8 fractions, and from dextramer-positive and dextramer-negative fractions. This entry comes from a study of T cells after yellow fever vaccination (dated by TCRdb to the late 2010s). Looking at the study overall: The SMART-Seq v4 Ultra Low Input RNA kit was used to prepare libraries from fractions with low cell numbers. To follow T-cell clones before and after primary and booster YFV17D yellow fever vaccination, bulk TCR alpha and beta repertoires were sequenced over time. Two healthy male donors made up the cohort, one aged 18 to 29 years and the other aged 30 to 40 years. Bulk PBMC replicates and cell subsets were isolated from blood drawn at multiple timepoints before and after both primary and secondary immunization. The paper as a whole reports these results and caveats: A small share of clonotypes was detected in both CD4 and CD8 compartments, with the overlap likely arising from convergent recombination. The study included only a couple of donors, which limits how far the findings can be generalized. Most clones expanded after primary vaccination (around 96% of CD4 and 70% to 90% of CD8) were re-detected after the booster, suggesting that broad memory maintenance occurred. The secondary T-cell response was weaker than the primary response but faster, peaking on day 5 instead of day 15. Computational filtering was required because FACS-sorted repertoires could contain abundant contaminating clonotypes from the bulk population.

The source was CD4+ T cells sorted from PBMCs, collected roughly 46 days after the first yellow fever vaccination. The V gene is TRBV4-1 and the J gene is TRBJ2-1; no D gene can be assigned with confidence. The clonotype comes from a man aged 18 to 29 who received the YFV17D yellow fever vaccine. CDR3 sequence: CASSQVWLSSYNEQFF. The DNA sequence is as follows: TGCGCCAGCAGCCAAGTTTGGTTGAGCTCCTACAATGAGCAGTTCTTC.